Listed below are T cell receptor beta chains from one sample, sequenced in a study of shared T cell receptors in the human thymus. Data came from immunoSEQ multiplex PCR; TCRdb stores just in-frame clones and leaves some out. The repertoire has 720,000 or so clones, approximately 83% of them found once; the top ten carry about 0.011%. These data were likewise used in another study, on human thymus T cells.

What was sequenced was thymocytes. Receptors were obtained from a girl under three years old with a congenital heart defect. CDR3s include the opening cysteine and the closing phenylalanine or tryptophan. A D gene is named only where the DNA matches it firmly. Not all rows give a size; the values are once, few, many and, for expanded clones, a class.

v_call	clone_size	j_call	d_call	cdr3_aa	cdr3_nt
TRBV19	-	TRBJ2-1	TRBD2	CASSTQRLAGGYNEQFF	TGTGCCAGTAGTACTCAAAGACTAGCGGGGGGCTACAATGAGCAGTTCTTC
TRBV23-1	-	TRBJ1-3	-	CASRASQESSSGNTIYF	TGCGCCAGCAGGGCCTCCCAAGAGTCTAGCTCTGGAAACACCATATATTTT
TRBV14	-	TRBJ2-3	-	CASSLPTRSDTQYF	TGTGCCAGCAGTCTCCCGACTAGATCGGATACGCAGTATTTT
TRBV9	-	TRBJ2-3	-	CASSAKRASTDTQYF	TGTGCCAGCAGCGCAAAGCGAGCTAGCACAGATACGCAGTATTTT
TRBV25-1	-	TRBJ1-4	TRBD1	CASTRTGANEKLFF	TGTGCCAGCACCCGGACAGGGGCTAATGAAAAACTGTTTTTT
TRBV19	-	TRBJ2-1	TRBD1	CASSITSGDRGGREIYNEQFF	TGTGCCAGTAGTATTACCTCGGGGGACAGGGGGGGGCGGGAGATCTACAATGAGCAGTTCTTC
TRBV7-6	-	TRBJ2-7	-	CASSLAGPGYEQYF	TGTGCCAGCAGCTTAGCGGGTCCGGGCTACGAGCAGTACTTC
TRBV29-1	-	TRBJ2-4	TRBD1	CSVELKVDRENIQYF	TGCAGCGTTGAATTAAAGGTGGACAGGGAAAACATTCAGTACTTC
TRBV10-1	-	TRBJ1-1	TRBD1	CANGTAYTEAFF	TGCGCCAACGGGACAGCCTACACTGAAGCTTTCTTT
TRBV4-1	-	TRBJ1-5	-	CASSLTGLNSNQPQHF	TGCGCCAGCAGCCTGACAGGTCTGAATAGCAATCAGCCCCAGCATTTT
TRBV4-1	-	TRBJ1-6	-	CASSQTRSSYNSPLHF	TGCGCCAGCAGCCAAACCCGGAGCTCCTATAATTCACCCCTCCACTTT
TRBV6-7	-	TRBJ1-1	TRBD1	CASTPTGPKRKMNTEAFF	TGTGCCAGCACCCCGACAGGGCCTAAGAGAAAAATGAACACTGAAGCTTTCTTT
TRBV5-6	-	TRBJ1-4	-	CASSLGTEFNEKLFF	TGTGCCAGCAGCTTGGGGACAGAGTTTAATGAAAAACTGTTTTTT
TRBV9	-	TRBJ1-1	-	CASSPTPDKVPEAFF	TGTGCCAGCAGCCCCACTCCCGACAAGGTGCCTGAAGCTTTCTTT
TRBV5-8	-	TRBJ2-3	-	CASSYGLRGSDTQYF	TGTGCCAGCAGCTACGGACTCAGGGGTTCAGATACGCAGTATTTT
TRBV7-8	few	TRBJ1-4	TRBD1	CASSHGQGQGSGEKLFF	TGTGCCAGCAGCCACGGACAGGGACAAGGAAGCGGGGAAAAACTGTTTTTT
TRBV5-6	-	TRBJ1-2	TRBD1	CASSFGPGTGLPYGYTF	TGTGCCAGCAGCTTCGGACCAGGGACAGGCCTTCCTTATGGCTACACCTTC
TRBV5-1	-	TRBJ2-6	TRBD1	CASSPAGTGKNYSGANVLTF	TGCGCCAGCAGCCCGGCCGGGACAGGCAAGAATTACTCTGGGGCCAACGTCCTGACTTTC
TRBV4-1	-	TRBJ1-3	TRBD1	CASSQVIRDSSRSGNTIYF	TGCGCCAGCAGCCAAGTGATTAGGGACAGCTCTCGTTCTGGAAACACCATATATTTT
TRBV30	-	TRBJ1-5	TRBD1	CAWSGGQMINQPQHF	TGTGCCTGGAGTGGGGGACAGATGATTAATCAGCCCCAGCATTTT
TRBV21-1	-	TRBJ1-1	-	CASSPGYKRF	TGTGCCAGCAGCCCAGGGTACAAACGCTTT
TRBV4-3	few	TRBJ2-5	-	CASSQDWGGRPAETQYF	TGCGCCAGCAGCCAAGATTGGGGGGGGCGGCCGGCAGAGACCCAGTACTTC
TRBV27	-	TRBJ2-6	-	CASSLGARVPSSGANVLTF	TGTGCCAGCAGTTTAGGGGCCCGGGTCCCAAGCTCTGGGGCCAACGTCCTGACTTTC
TRBV15	once	TRBJ1-5	TRBD1	CATSRETGVNQPQHF	TGTGCCACCAGCAGAGAAACAGGGGTCAATCAGCCCCAGCATTTT
TRBV28	-	TRBJ1-2	-	CASSSSRGYGYTF	TGTGCCAGCAGTTCGTCGCGGGGCTATGGCTACACCTTC
TRBV6-5	-	TRBJ1-1	-	CASSYLGGERAEAFF	TGTGCCAGCAGTTACCTGGGGGGGGAGCGAGCTGAAGCTTTCTTT
TRBV5-5	-	TRBJ1-2	-	CASSFRVGNGYTF	TGTGCCAGCAGCTTCAGGGTGGGCAATGGCTACACCTTC
TRBV19	-	TRBJ2-3	-	CASSHPNRDWITDTQYF	TGTGCCAGTAGTCACCCGAACCGGGACTGGATCACAGATACGCAGTATTTT
TRBV5-5	-	TRBJ1-6	-	CASSLVSGPSSYNSPLHF	TGTGCCAGCAGCTTGGTAAGCGGGCCGAGCTCCTATAATTCACCCCTCCACTTT
TRBV5-1	-	TRBJ2-3	-	CASSFRGDTHDTQYF	TGCGCCAGCAGCTTTCGAGGGGACACCCATGATACGCAGTATTTT
TRBV5-1	-	TRBJ2-5	-	CASSRRGGGSGETQYF	TGCGCCAGCAGCCGACGGGGAGGGGGGTCTGGGGAGACCCAGTACTTC